This TCR beta chain was observed in a study of neurological immune-mediated disorders. This clonotype was seen at least ten times. The time point was: longitudinal time-point 3. cDNA synthesis was performed by 5'RACE with 10-nucleotide random UMIs. TCRdb ran MiXCR on the 5' RACE reads and lists one entry per CDR3 protein. The sample yields under 130,000 distinct CDR3 sequences, 10% to 12% seen once. This CDR3 spans 13 amino acids. Trimming removed 2 bases from V and 0 bases from J, with 3 bases in between. CDR1 and CDR2 (germline): WNHNN, SYGVQD (reference sequence). This TCR was sampled from a female donor with HTLV-1-associated myelopathy (HAM/TSP). The sample comprised PBMCs. The chain combines TRBV10-1 with TRBJ2-3; no clear D gene. The CDR3 loop reads CASSEPSTDTQYF. CDR3 DNA sequence: TGCGCCAGCAGTGAGCCCAGCACAGATACGCAGTATTTT.